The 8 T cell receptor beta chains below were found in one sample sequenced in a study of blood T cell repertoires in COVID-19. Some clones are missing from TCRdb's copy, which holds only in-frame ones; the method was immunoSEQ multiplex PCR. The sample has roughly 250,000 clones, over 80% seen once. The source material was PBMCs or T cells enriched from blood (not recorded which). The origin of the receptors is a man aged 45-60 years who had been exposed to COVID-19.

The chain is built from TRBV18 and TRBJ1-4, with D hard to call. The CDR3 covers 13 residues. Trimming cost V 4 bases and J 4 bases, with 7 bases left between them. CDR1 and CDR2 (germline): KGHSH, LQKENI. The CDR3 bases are TGTGCCAGCTCACTCTCTCTTAATGAAAAACTGTTTTTT. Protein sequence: CASSLSLNEKLFF.

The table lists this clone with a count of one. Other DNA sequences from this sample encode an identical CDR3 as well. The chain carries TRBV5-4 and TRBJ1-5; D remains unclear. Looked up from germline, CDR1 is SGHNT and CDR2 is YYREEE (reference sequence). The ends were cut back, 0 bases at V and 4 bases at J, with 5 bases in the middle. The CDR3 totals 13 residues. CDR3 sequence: CASSLDRNQPQHF. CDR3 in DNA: TGTGCCAGCAGCTTGGACCGGAATCAGCCCCAGCATTTT. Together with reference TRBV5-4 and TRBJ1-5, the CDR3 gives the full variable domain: ETGVTQSPTHLIKTRGQQVTLRCSSQSGHNTVSWYQQALGQGPQFIFQYYREEENGRGNFPPRFSGLQFPNYSSELNVNALELDDSALYLCASSLDRNQPQHFGDGTRLSIL.

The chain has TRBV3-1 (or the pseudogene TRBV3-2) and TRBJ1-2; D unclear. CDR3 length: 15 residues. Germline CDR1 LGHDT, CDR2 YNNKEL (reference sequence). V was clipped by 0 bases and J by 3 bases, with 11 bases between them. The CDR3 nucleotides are TGTGCCAGCAGCCAAGAAGCTGTGTCCGACTATGGCTACACCTTC. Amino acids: CASSQEAVSDYGYTF.

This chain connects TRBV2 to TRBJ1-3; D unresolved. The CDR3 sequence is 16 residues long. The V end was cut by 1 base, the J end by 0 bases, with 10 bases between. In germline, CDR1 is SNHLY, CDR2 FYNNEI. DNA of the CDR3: TGTGCCAGCAGTGAAGGTGGGCGGGTCTCTGGAAACACCATATATTTT. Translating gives CASSEGGRVSGNTIYF.

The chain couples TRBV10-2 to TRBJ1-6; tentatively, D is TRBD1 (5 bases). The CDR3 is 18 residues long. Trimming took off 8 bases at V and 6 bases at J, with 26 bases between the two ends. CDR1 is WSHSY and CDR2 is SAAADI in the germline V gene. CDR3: CASDGQGGRLLPNSPLHF. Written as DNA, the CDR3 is TGCGCCAGCGACGGGCAGGGAGGACGTCTCCTCCCTAATTCACCCCTCCACTTT.

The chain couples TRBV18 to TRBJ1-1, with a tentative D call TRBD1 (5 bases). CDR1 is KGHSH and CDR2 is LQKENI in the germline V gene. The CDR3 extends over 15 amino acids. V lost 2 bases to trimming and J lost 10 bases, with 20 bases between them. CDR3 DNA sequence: TGTGCCAGCTCACCAAATCAGGGCAGCCTAATCGGAGCTTTCTTT. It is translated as CASSPNQGSLIGAFF.

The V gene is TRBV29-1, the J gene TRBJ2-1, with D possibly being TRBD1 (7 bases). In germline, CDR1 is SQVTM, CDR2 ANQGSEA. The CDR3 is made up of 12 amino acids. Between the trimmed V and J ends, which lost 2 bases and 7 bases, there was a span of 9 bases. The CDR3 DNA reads TGCAGCGTTGAATCAGGGGGGAATGAGCAGTTCTTC. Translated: CSVESGGNEQFF.

CDR3 region: CASSTAGGGGNEQFF. In DNA form, the CDR3 reads TGTGCCAGCAGTACGGCGGGAGGGGGTGGAAATGAGCAGTTCTTC. The rearrangement links TRBV28 to TRBJ2-1; 9 bases fit TRBD2. V was clipped by 5 bases and J by 7 bases; unmatched bases: 9. Looked up from germline, CDR1 is MDHEN and CDR2 is SYDVKM. There are 15 residues in the CDR3.